This TCR beta chain is drawn from a study of blood T cell repertoires in COVID-19. After removal of 4 bases from V and 5 bases from J, the junction contained 14 bases not matched to a gene. The CDR3 length is 16 residues. From germline, CDR1 is SGHRS and CDR2 YFSETQ. Measured with immunoSEQ multiplex PCR; TCRdb has only the in-frame clones, and not every one. The table has roughly 34,000 clones, approximately 91% seen once. What was sequenced was peripheral blood. The rearrangement joins TRBV5-1 to TRBJ1-2, with TRBD1 matching 7 bases. This receptor was obtained from a woman of 80 years or more with active or convalescent COVID-19. The DNA for the CDR3 is TGCGCCAGCAGCCCCGACGCGGGGACAGCAACTTATGGCTACACCTTC. It is translated as CASSPDAGTATYGYTF.